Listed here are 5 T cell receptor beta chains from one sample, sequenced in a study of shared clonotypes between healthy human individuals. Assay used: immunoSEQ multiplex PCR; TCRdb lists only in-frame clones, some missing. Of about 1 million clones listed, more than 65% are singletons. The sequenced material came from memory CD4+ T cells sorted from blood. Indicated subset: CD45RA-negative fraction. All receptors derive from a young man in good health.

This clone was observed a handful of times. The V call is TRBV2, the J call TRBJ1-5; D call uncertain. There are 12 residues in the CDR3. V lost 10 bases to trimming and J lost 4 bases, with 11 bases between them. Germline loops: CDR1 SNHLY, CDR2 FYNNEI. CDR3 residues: CATRRPNQPQHF. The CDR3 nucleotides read TGTGCCACCCGACGGCCGAATCAGCCCCAGCATTTT.

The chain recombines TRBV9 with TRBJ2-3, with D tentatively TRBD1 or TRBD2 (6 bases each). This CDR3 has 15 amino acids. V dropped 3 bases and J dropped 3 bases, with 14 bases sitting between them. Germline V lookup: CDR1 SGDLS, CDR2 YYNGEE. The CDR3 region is CASSEQGLITDTQYF. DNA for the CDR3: TGTGCCAGCAGCGAACAGGGACTCATTACAGATACGCAGTATTTT.

In DNA, the CDR3 is TGTGCCAGCAGTCCGACAGGGCCCAGGAACACTGAAGCTTTCTTT. This codes for CASSPTGPRNTEAFF. The J gene is TRBJ1-1, the V gene TRBV28; TRBD1 matches at 7 bases. The V gene's germline CDR1 is MDHEN and CDR2 SYDVKM. Trimming cost V 5 bases and J 1 base; bases outside gene matches: 7. This CDR3 region has 15 residues.

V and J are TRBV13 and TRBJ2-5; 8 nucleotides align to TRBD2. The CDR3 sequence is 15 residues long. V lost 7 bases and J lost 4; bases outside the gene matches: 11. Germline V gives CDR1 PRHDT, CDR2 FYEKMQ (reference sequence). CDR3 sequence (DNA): TGTGCCAGCACCGAATTCGGTCTAGCGGGAGAGACCCAGTACTTC. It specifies CASTEFGLAGETQYF.

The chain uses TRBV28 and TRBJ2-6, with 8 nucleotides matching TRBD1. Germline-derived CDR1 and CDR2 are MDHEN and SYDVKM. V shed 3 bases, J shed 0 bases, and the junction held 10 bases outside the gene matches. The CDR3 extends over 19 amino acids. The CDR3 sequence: CASSFITGTGASGANVLTF. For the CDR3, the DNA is TGTGCCAGCAGTTTTATCACGGGGACAGGAGCCTCTGGGGCCAACGTCCTGACTTTC.